This entry concerns a single TCR beta chain. In the source study's methods: By means of reference gene primer amplification, nucleated cell counts were estimated. Some clones are missing from TCRdb's copy, which holds only in-frame ones; the method was immunoSEQ multiplex PCR. The V and J calls and clone size are taken from that table; D and trimming were inferred from the DNA. The table has around 260,000 clones, around 90% seen once; the top ten hold 0.94%. V dropped 5 bases and J dropped 0; count of bases not matched to a gene: 3. CDR3 length equals 14 residues. Germline V gives CDR1 SGHTA, CDR2 FQGTGA. This sample was taken from a study of blood T cell repertoires in COVID-19. Study in general: The United States, Italy and Spain supplied acute and convalescent COVID-19 samples. T cells, B-cell-depleted T cells, or PBMCs supplied cDNA or gDNA.

Sequencing was done on a sample of peripheral blood. V and J are TRBV7-3 and TRBJ1-1; the match to TRBD1 covers 7 bases. The receptor was isolated from a woman aged 40 to 50 who had recovered from COVID-19. CDR3 sequence reads: CASSLTGLNTEAFF. The CDR3 region has the DNA TGTGCCAGCAGCCTGACAGGGTTGAACACTGAAGCTTTCTTT.